The 30 T cell receptor beta chains reported below all come from one sample, sequenced in a study of multiple sclerosis patients with progressive multifocal leukoencephalopathy. As to time point: before natalizumab initiation. The repertoire was sequenced with immunoSEQ multiplex PCR; TCRdb's copy has only in-frame clones and lacks some. Of around 30,000 clones in the sample, 89% were seen once. Material for sequencing was PBMCs. These receptors were taken from a human donor with multiple sclerosis.

This clone was seen only once. The V and J genes are TRBV5-5 and TRBJ1-2; D gene uncertain. Germline CDR1 is SGHKS and CDR2 is YYEKEE (reference sequence). The CDR3 length is 14 residues. The germline V and J ends were trimmed by 0 bases and 0 bases, with 6 bases remaining between them. CDR3 nucleotide sequence: TGTGCCAGCAGCTTGGACGGCGCTAACTATGGCTACACCTTC. Translation: CASSLDGANYGYTF.

Here the CDR3 DNA reads TGTGCCAGCAGTGGGTCCGATCCGGCCCCACAAATCTACGAGCAGTACTTC. This translates into CASSGSDPAPQIYEQYF. J is TRBJ2-7 and V is TRBV6-1; D uncertain. The ends were cut back, 4 bases at V and 3 bases at J, with 22 bases in the middle. The CDR3 runs to 17 residues. The V gene's germline CDR1 is MNHNS and CDR2 SASEGT.

This rearrangement joins TRBV6-6 to TRBJ1-5; 9 nucleotides align to TRBD1. V gave up 6 bases and J gave up 6 bases; unmatched junction bases: 9. The length of the CDR3 is 15 residues. Germline V gives CDR1 MNHNY, CDR2 SVGAGI (reference sequence). CDR3 in DNA: TGTGCCAGCAGCGGACCGGGACAGGGTTCTCAGCCCCAGCATTTT. This translates into CASSGPGQGSQPQHF.

This chain links TRBV29-1 with TRBJ1-1; the D is unclear. The ends were cut back, 4 bases at V and 3 bases at J, with 15 bases in the middle. Germline V gene sequence: CDR1 SQVTM, CDR2 ANQGSEA. The CDR3 has 14 residues. The CDR3 coding sequence is TGCAGCGTTGGTGCGCTCCTTGGGGACACTGAAGCTTTCTTT. Residues: CSVGALLGDTEAFF.

This clone was picked up one time. The chain couples TRBV25-1 to TRBJ2-1; perhaps TRBD1 as D (6 bases). This CDR3 contains 15 residues. Deletions cut 4 bases from V and 0 bases from J, with 10 bases between. Germline V lookup: CDR1 MGHDK, CDR2 SYGVNS. The DNA of the CDR3 is TGTGCCAGCAGTGGTCCGGACAGCTCCTACAATGAGCAGTTCTTC. It codes for CASSGPDSSYNEQFF. The full variable domain, in which reference TRBV25-1 and TRBJ2-1 provide the parts outside the CDR3, is EADIYQTPRYLVIGTGKKITLECSQTMGHDKMYWYQQDPGMELHLIHYSYGVNSTEKGDLSSESTVSRIRTEHFPLTLESARPSHTSQYLCASSGPDSSYNEQFFGPGTRLTVL.

This clone was detected only once. This chain links TRBV18 with TRBJ1-5, with TRBD1 matching over 7 bases. The CDR3 extends over 15 amino acids. Germline assignment: CDR1 KGHSH and CDR2 LQKENI. With V trimmed by 3 bases and J by 6 bases, 8 bases remained unmatched. The chain's CDR3 is CASSPMTGPGQPQHF. The CDR3 DNA follows: TGTGCCAGCTCACCGATGACAGGGCCTGGTCAGCCCCAGCATTTT.

This rearrangement joins TRBV11-2 to TRBJ1-3; D may be TRBD1 (5 bases). This CDR3 is built from 16 residues. Per the germline V gene, CDR1 is SGHAT and CDR2 is FQNNGV. With 2 bases removed from V and 8 bases from J, the gap between germline ends came to 19 bases. This CDR3 reads CASSLIATRGSDTIYF. Here the CDR3 DNA reads TGTGCCAGCAGCTTAATCGCTACAAGGGGCTCAGACACCATATATTTT.

J is TRBJ2-1 and V is TRBV7-3, with 8 bases fitting TRBD2. Germline values: CDR1 SGHTA, CDR2 FQGTGA. The CDR3 sequence is 15 residues long. V gave up 2 bases and J gave up 8 bases; unmatched junction bases: 8. CDR3 sequence (DNA): TGTGCCAGCAGCTTACGGACTAGCTTCCCGGATGAGCAGTTCTTC. Translating gives CASSLRTSFPDEQFF.

Concerning this clone: This CDR3 is missing its conserved last phenylalanine or tryptophan, likely due to a read error. The DNA is left out, because the CDR3 cannot be placed on it with certainty; the CDR3 is given as TCRdb lists it. The chain is built from TRBV6-5 and TRBJ1-2. Germline CDR1 and CDR2: MNHEY and SVGAGI. The CDR3 sequence runs 11 residues, both termini included. This CDR3 reads CASSSWFFLSV.

Regarding this clone: The same CDR3 arises from other DNA sequences in this sample as well. The chain has TRBV4-3 and TRBJ1-5; the D is unclear. The CDR3 consists of 13 residues. Trimming cost V 0 bases and J 6 bases, with 6 bases left between them. CDR1 and CDR2 (germline): LGHNA, YSLEER. CDR3 residues: CASSQERGQPQHF. CDR3 in DNA: TGCGCCAGCAGCCAAGAACGAGGTCAGCCCCAGCATTTT.

V and J are TRBV6-5 and TRBJ1-3, with 7 bases aligning to TRBD1. The CDR3 spans 15 residues. Unmatched junction bases numbered 8, after V lost 2 bases and J lost 7 bases. Germline CDR1 and CDR2: MNHEY and SVGAGI. CDR3: CASSYGQGGRNTIYF. For the CDR3, the DNA is TGTGCCAGCAGTTACGGCCAGGGGGGGAGGAACACCATATATTTT.

This rearrangement joins TRBV7-2 to TRBJ1-1, with TRBD1 matching 7 bases. Unmatched junction bases numbered 5, after V lost 3 bases and J lost 1 base. Germline V gives CDR1 SGHTA, CDR2 FQGNSA. The CDR3 contains 15 residues. The CDR3 reads CASSFRDSSNTEAFF. The DNA for the CDR3 is TGTGCCAGCAGCTTTCGGGACAGTTCGAACACTGAAGCTTTCTTT. The whole variable domain, filled in from reference TRBV7-2 and TRBJ1-1, reads GAGVSQSPSNKVTEKGKDVELRCDPISGHTALYWYRQSLGQGLEFLIYFQGNSAPDKSGLPSDRFSAERTGGSVSTLTIQRTQQEDSAVYLCASSFRDSSNTEAFFGQGTRLTVV.

The chain is built from TRBV7-2 and TRBJ2-7; D assignment may be TRBD1 or TRBD2 (5 bases each). In germline, CDR1 is SGHTA, CDR2 FQGNSA. V was trimmed by 8 bases and J by 4 bases, leaving 18 bases between them. The CDR3 extends over 14 amino acids. CDR3: CASHSGTGWYEQYF. As DNA, the CDR3 is TGTGCCAGCCACTCCGGGACGGGATGGTACGAGCAGTACTTC.

This clone was detected a few times. The chain has TRBV10-3 and TRBJ2-1; the match to TRBD1 covers 9 bases. The CDR3 runs 16 residues. Germline CDR1 and CDR2: ENHRY and SYGVKD. Losses at the gene ends were 3 bases for V and 6 bases for J; bases not matched to a gene: 9. The DNA for the CDR3 is TGTGCCATCAGTGACCCGGGGGGACAGGGATTCAATGAGCAGTTCTTC. Amino acids: CAISDPGGQGFNEQFF.

The J gene is TRBJ2-7, the V gene TRBV5-6, with TRBD2 matching 7 bases. V lost 4 bases and J lost 6; bases outside the gene matches: 13. The CDR3 is made up of 15 amino acids. Germline lookup yields CDR1 SGHDT and CDR2 YYEEEE. The CDR3 bases are TGTGCCAGCAGCGGGGGGGGAACTGGGGTAGGCGAGCAGTACTTC. It translates to CASSGGGTGVGEQYF.

This clone came up once. V gene TRBV5-4 combines with J gene TRBJ2-2; possibly TRBD2 for D (7 bases). Trimming removed 9 bases at V and 5 bases at J, with 14 bases between. The germline gives CDR1 SGHNT, CDR2 YYREEE (reference sequence). This CDR3 is built from 13 residues. CDR3 nucleotides: TGTGCCAACGGGGGGCCTTCTACCGGGGAGCTGTTTTTT. Translation gives CANGGPSTGELFF.

A note on this clone: Sequence at one end of the junction differs from germline and may be a read error. V and J are TRBV27 and TRBJ1-3; D unclear. CDR3 length equals 15 residues. Germline lookup yields CDR1 MNHEY and CDR2 SMNVEV (reference sequence). CDR3 sequence: CASSSGLSSGNIIYF. CDR3 bases: TGTGCCAGCAGTTCTGGACTGTCCTCTGGAAACATCATATATTTT.

The V gene is TRBV11-1, the J gene TRBJ2-1; D is ambiguous. Germline CDR1 reads SGHAT; CDR2 reads FQDESV (reference sequence). The CDR3 spans 12 residues. V was trimmed by 1 base and J by 10 bases, leaving 8 bases between them. CDR3 in DNA: TGTGCCAGCAGCTTAGAACGGCGGGAGCAGTTCTTC. Its translation: CASSLERREQFF.

V is TRBV30 and J is TRBJ1-2; D not resolved. This CDR3 is built from 11 residues. Germline values: CDR1 GTSNPN, CDR2 SVGIG (reference sequence). V gave up 6 bases and J gave up 0 bases, with 5 bases separating them. The CDR3 spells CACGANYGYTF. CDR3 DNA: TGTGCCTGCGGGGCTAACTATGGCTACACCTTC.

The chain combines TRBV19 with TRBJ1-6; D perhaps matches TRBD1 (6 bases). This CDR3 spans 14 amino acids. The V and J ends lost 3 bases and 5 bases respectively, with 8 bases between them. Per the germline V gene, CDR1 is LNHDA and CDR2 is SQIVND (reference sequence). CDR3 bases: TGTGCCAGTAGTATGTACAGGGATAATTCACCCCTCCACTTT. Protein product: CASSMYRDNSPLHF.

This CDR3 is CASSQGQQGTTDTQYF. CDR3 in DNA: TGTGCCAGCAGCCAAGGGCAACAGGGCACCACAGATACGCAGTATTTT. The genes are TRBV4-2 and TRBJ2-3, with a tentative D call TRBD1 (6 bases). This CDR3 comprises 16 residues. From germline, CDR1 is LGHNA and CDR2 YNFKEQ. V shed 1 base and J shed 2 bases, with 13 bases lying between them.

The chain employs TRBV7-8 and TRBJ2-7; D not certain. The germline V gene has CDR1 SGHVS and CDR2 FQNEAQ. V dropped 3 bases and J dropped 4 bases, with 10 bases sitting between them. The CDR3 sequence is 13 residues long. This chain's CDR3 is CASSFVSPYEQYF. DNA for the CDR3: TGTGCCAGCAGCTTCGTATCTCCGTACGAGCAGTACTTC.

This clone was seen only a few times. The chain links TRBV5-1 to TRBJ1-1, with 7 positions matching TRBD1. J gave up 5 bases and V 4 bases, and 11 bases lay outside the gene matches. CDR1 is SGHRS and CDR2 is YFSETQ in the germline V gene. The CDR3 has 15 amino acids. CDR3 in DNA: TGCGCCAGCAGCCCTCGGGAGGGGGCAAGGACTGAAGCTTTCTTT. This encodes CASSPREGARTEAFF.

The chain combines TRBV5-1 with TRBJ1-4, with D perhaps matching TRBD1 (5 bases). The V and J ends lost 4 bases and 5 bases respectively, with 12 bases between them. Germline V gene lookup returns CDR1 SGHRS and CDR2 YFSETQ. The CDR3 extends over 14 amino acids. The CDR3 reads CASSRGEANEKLFF. CDR3 nucleotide sequence: TGCGCCAGCAGCAGAGGGGAAGCCAATGAAAAACTGTTTTTT. Full variable domain (outside the CDR3, taken from reference TRBV5-1 and TRBJ1-4): KAGVTQTPRYLIKTRGQQVTLSCSPISGHRSVSWYQQTPGQGLQFLFEYFSETQRNKGNFPGRFSGRQFSNSRSEMNVSTLELGDSALYLCASSRGEANEKLFFGSGTQLSVL.

J is TRBJ2-4 and V is TRBV9; D not resolved. The CDR3 contains 14 residues. Deletions cut 4 bases from V and 1 base from J, with 9 bases between. Germline assignment: CDR1 SGDLS and CDR2 YYNGEE. CDR3: CASSPGFAKNIQYF. The CDR3 nucleotides are TGTGCCAGCAGCCCCGGATTTGCCAAAAACATTCAGTACTTC.

V usage is TRBV28 and J usage is TRBJ2-7; 11 bases are a match to TRBD1. CDR3 length equals 14 residues. V gave up 8 bases and J gave up 4 bases; unmatched junction bases: 7. Germline assignment: CDR1 MDHEN and CDR2 SYDVKM. The CDR3 is CASGTGTGGYEQYF. The CDR3, as DNA: TGTGCCAGCGGAACCGGGACAGGGGGTTACGAGCAGTACTTC.

DNA for the CDR3: TGTGCCAGCAGCTTGTGGGACAGAAAGCTAAACATTCAGTACTTC. Amino acids: CASSLWDRKLNIQYF. The chain links TRBV5-6 to TRBJ2-4; TRBD1 matches at 7 bases. Trimming removed 1 base from V and 6 bases from J; junction bases left unmatched: 7. The CDR3 contains 15 residues. The germline V gene encodes CDR1 SGHDT and CDR2 YYEEEE.

V gene TRBV28 combines with J gene TRBJ1-4, with D unclear. Between the trimmed V and J ends, which lost 4 bases and 4 bases, there was a span of 16 bases. Germline values: CDR1 MDHEN, CDR2 SYDVKM. The CDR3 runs to 16 residues. CDR3 sequence (DNA): TGTGCCAGCAGTTCCCCAGGAGTCGGGGTTAATGAAAAACTGTTTTTT. Residues: CASSSPGVGVNEKLFF. Together with reference TRBV28 and TRBJ1-4, the CDR3 gives the full variable domain: DVKVTQSSRYLVKRTGEKVFLECVQDMDHENMFWYRQDPGLGLRLIYFSYDVKMKEKGDIPEGYSVSREKKERFSLILESASTNQTSMYLCASSSPGVGVNEKLFFGSGTQLSVL.

The CDR3 sequence: CSADGLLPPYEQYF. CDR3 bases: TGCAGCGCCGACGGACTGCTACCCCCCTACGAGCAGTACTTC. This chain links TRBV29-1 with TRBJ2-7; tentatively, D is TRBD2 (5 bases). Germline V gene lookup returns CDR1 SQVTM and CDR2 ANQGSEA. CDR3 length: 14 residues. V lost 7 bases, J lost 2 bases, and 18 bases lay in between.

This chain joins TRBV6-5 and TRBJ2-2; tentative D call: TRBD2 (5 bases). Trimming took 6 bases from V and 1 from J, leaving 9 bases between them. Germline CDR1 MNHEY, CDR2 SVGAGI. This CDR3 is built from 14 residues. CDR3 DNA sequence: TGTGCCAGCAGACGACTACAGAACACCGGGGAGCTGTTTTTT. It codes for CASRRLQNTGELFF.